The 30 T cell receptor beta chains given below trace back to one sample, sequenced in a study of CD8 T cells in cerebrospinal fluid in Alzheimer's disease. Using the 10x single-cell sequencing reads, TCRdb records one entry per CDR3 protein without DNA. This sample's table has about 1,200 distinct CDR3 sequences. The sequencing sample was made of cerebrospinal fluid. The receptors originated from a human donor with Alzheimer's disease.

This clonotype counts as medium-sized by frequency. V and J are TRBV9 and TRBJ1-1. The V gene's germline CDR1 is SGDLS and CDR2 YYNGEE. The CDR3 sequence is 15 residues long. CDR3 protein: CASSVGGSMNTEAFF.

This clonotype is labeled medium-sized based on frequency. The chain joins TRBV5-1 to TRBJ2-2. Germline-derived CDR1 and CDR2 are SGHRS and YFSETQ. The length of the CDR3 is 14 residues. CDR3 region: CASSLVQNTGELFF.

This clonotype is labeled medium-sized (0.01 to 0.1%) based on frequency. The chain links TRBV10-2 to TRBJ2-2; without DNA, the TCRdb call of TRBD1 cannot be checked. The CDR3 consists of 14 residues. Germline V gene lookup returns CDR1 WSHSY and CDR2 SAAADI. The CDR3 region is CASSDEGRTGELFF.

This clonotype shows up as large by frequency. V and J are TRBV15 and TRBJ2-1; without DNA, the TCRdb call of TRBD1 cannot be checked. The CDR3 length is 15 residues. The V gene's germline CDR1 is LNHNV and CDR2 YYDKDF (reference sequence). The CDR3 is CATSRVRDHYNEQFF.

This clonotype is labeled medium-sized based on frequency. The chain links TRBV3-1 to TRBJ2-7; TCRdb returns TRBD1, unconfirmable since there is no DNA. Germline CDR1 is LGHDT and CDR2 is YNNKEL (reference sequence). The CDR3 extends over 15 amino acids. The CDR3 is CASSLGRTGLSEQYF.

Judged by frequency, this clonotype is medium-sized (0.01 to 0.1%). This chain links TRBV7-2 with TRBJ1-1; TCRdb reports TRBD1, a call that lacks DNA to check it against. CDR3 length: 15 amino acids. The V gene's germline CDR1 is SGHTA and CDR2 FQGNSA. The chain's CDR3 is CASSLVTRGDTEAFF.

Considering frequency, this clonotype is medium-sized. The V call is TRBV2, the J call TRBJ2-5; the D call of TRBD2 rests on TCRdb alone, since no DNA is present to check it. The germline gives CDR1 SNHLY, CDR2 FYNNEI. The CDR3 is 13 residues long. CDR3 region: CASTIAGTETQYF.

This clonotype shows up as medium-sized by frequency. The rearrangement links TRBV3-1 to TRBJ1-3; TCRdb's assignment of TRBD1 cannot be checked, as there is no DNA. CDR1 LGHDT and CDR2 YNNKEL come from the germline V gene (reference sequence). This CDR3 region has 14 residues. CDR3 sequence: CASSPGTLGNTIYF.

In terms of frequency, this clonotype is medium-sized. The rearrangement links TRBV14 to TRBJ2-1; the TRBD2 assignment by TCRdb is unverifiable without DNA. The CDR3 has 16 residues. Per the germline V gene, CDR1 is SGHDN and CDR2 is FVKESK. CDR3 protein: CASSQAIAGGLNEQFF.

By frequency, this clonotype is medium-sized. The CDR3 sequence: CASSPAPDRNIQYF. The chain couples TRBV6-6 to TRBJ2-4; the D gene TCRdb calls, TRBD2, cannot be checked with no DNA. Germline V lookup: CDR1 MNHNY, CDR2 SVGAGI (reference sequence). The CDR3 is 14 amino acids.

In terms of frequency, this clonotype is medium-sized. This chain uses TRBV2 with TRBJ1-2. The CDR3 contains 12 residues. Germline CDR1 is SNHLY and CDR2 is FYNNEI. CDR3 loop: CASTWENYGYTF.

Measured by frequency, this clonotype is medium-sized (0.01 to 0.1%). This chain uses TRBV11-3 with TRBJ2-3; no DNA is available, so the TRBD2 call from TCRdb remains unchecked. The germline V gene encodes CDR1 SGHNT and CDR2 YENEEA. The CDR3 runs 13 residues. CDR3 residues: CASSLEEGDTQYF.

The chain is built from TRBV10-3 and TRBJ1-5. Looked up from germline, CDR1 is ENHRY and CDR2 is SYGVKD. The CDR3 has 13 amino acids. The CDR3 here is CAISESLSQPQHF.

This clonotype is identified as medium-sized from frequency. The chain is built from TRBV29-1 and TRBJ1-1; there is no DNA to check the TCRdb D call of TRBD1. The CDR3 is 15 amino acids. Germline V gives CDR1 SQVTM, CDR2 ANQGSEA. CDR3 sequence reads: CSVEAKGARTTEAFF.

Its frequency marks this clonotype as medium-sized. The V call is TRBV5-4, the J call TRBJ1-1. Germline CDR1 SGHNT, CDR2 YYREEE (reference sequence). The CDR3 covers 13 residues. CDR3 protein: CASSPRQNTEAFF.

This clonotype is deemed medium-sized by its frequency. The CDR3 protein is CASSLGGEYNEQFF. This chain links TRBV11-2 with TRBJ2-1; the D call from TCRdb, TRBD1, cannot be confirmed without DNA. Germline-derived CDR1 and CDR2 are SGHAT and FQNNGV. This CDR3 comprises 14 residues.

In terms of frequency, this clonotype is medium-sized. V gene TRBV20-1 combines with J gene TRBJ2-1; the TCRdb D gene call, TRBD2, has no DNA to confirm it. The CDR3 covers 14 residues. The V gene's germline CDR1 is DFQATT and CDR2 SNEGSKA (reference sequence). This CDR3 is CSAPGLALYNEQFF.

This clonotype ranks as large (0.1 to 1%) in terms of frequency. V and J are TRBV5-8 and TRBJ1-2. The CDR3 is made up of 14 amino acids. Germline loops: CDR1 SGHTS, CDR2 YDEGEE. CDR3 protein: CASSQDGRNYGYTF.

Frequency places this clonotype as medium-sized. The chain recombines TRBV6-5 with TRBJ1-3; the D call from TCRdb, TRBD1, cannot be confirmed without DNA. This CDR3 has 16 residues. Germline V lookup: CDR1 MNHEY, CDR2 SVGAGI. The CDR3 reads CASSYSSGGTGNTIYF.

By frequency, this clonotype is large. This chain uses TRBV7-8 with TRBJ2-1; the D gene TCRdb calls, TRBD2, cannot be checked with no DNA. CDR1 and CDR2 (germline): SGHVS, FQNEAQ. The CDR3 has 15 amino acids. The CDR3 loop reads CASSPSAGGLNEQFF.

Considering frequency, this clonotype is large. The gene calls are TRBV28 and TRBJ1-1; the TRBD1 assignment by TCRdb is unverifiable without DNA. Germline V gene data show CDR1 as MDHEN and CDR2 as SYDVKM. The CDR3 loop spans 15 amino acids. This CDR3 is CASTLRTGGRTEAFF.

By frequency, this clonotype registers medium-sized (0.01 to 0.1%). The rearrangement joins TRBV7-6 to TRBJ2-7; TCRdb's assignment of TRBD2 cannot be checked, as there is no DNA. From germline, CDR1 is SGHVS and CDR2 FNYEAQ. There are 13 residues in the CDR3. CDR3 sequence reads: CASSLGESYEQYF.

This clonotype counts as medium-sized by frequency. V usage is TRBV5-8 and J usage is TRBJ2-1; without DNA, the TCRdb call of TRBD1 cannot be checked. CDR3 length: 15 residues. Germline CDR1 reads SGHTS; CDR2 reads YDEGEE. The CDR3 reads CASSLGGQGLNEQFF.

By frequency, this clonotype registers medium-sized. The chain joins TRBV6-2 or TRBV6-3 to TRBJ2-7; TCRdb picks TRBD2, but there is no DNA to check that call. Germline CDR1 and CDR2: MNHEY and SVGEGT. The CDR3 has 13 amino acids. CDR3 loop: CASSYSVRREQYF.

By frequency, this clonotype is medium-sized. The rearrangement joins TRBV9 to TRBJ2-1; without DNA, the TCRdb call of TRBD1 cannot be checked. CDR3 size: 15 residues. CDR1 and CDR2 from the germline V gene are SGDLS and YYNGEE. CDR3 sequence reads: CASRRTEGFHNEQFF.

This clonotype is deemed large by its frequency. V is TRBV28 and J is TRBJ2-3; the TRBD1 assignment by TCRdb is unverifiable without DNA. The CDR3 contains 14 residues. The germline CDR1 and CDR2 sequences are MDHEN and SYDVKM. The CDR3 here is CASSLPPPTDTQYF. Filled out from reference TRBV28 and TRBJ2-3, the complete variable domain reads DVKVTQSSRYLVKRTGEKVFLECVQDMDHENMFWYRQDPGLGLRLIYFSYDVKMKEKGDIPEGYSVSREKKERFSLILESASTNQTSMYLCASSLPPPTDTQYFGPGTRLTVL.

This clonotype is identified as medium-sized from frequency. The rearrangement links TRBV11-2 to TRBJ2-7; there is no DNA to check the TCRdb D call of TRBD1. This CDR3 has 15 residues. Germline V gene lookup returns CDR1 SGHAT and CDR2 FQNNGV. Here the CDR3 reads CASSLGGTGKYEQYF.

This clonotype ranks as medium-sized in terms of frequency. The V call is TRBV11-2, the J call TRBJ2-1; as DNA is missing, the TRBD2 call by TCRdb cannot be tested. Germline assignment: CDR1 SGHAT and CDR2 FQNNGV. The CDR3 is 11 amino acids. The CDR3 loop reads CASTAAAEQFF.

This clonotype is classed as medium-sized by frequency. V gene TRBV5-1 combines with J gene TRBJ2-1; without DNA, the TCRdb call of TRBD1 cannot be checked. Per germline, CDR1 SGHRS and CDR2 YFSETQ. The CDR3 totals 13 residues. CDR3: CASSFEGDNEQFF.

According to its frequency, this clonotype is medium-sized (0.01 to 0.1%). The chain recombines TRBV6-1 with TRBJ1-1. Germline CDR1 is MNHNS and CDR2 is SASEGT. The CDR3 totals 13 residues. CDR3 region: CASRDRAVTEAFF.